What follows describes a single T cell receptor beta chain. This sample is drawn from a study of blood T cell repertoires in COVID-19. For the study at large: Samples came from the United States, Italy and Spain, spanning acute and convalescent COVID-19. From T cells, B-cell-depleted T cells, or PBMCs came the material, which was cDNA or gDNA.

With 3 bases removed from V and 6 bases from J, the gap between germline ends came to 15 bases. Germline loops: CDR1 ENHRY, CDR2 SYGVKD. The CDR3 sequence is 16 residues long. Per the original methods: Cell counts per sample came from amplifying reference gene primers. Some clones are missing from TCRdb's copy, which holds only in-frame ones; the method was immunoSEQ multiplex PCR. V and J calls and clone size are as listed in that table; D and trimming were resolved from the DNA. The data hold some 120,000 clones, with roughly 79% observed a single time. Material: peripheral blood. J is TRBJ1-6 and V is TRBV10-3; no reliable D call. The origin of this receptor is a human donor in a cohort sampled during active COVID-19. CDR3 residues: CAISESGFWGNSPLHF. CDR3 DNA: TGTGCCATCAGTGAAAGCGGCTTTTGGGGTAATTCACCCCTCCACTTT.